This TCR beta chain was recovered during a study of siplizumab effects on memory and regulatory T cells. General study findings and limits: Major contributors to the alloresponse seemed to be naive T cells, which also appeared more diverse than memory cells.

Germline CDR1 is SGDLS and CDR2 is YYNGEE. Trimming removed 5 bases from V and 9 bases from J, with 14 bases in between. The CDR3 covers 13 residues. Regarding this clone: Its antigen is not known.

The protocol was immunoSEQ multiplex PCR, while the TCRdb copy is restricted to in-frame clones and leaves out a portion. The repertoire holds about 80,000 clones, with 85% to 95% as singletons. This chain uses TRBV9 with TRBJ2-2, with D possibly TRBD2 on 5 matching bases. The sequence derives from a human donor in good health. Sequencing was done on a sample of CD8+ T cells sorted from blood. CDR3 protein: CASRGASSRELFF. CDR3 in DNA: TGTGCCAGCAGGGGAGCTTCGTCCCGGGAGCTGTTTTTT.